These 21 T cell receptor beta chains share one sample of origin, sequenced in a study of shared clonotypes between healthy human individuals. Assay: immunoSEQ multiplex PCR; the TCRdb copy retains only in-frame clones and omits some. The sample comprises a few hundred thousand clones, 90% to 98% of which are singletons, and 0.32% rests with the top ten. Sequencing was performed on memory CD8+ T cells sorted from blood. Indicated subset: CD45RO+ cells pooled with CCR7-negative TemRA cells. The receptors here all came from a man aged 25-40 years in good health.

The chain has TRBV18 and TRBJ1-5; D call uncertain. This CDR3 comprises 14 residues. The germline V gene encodes CDR1 KGHSH and CDR2 LQKENI. V lost 3 bases and J lost 1, with 7 bases in between. The CDR3 DNA is TGTGCCAGCTCACCGAGGCAGAGCAATCAGCCCCAGCATTTT. Encoded protein: CASSPRQSNQPQHF. Full variable domain (outside the CDR3, taken from reference TRBV18 and TRBJ1-5): NAGVMQNPRHLVRRRGQEARLRCSPMKGHSHVYWYRQLPEEGLKFMVYLQKENIIDESGMPKERFSAEFPKEGPSILRIQQVVRGDSAAYFCASSPRQSNQPQHFGDGTRLSIL.

The chain carries TRBV7-8 and TRBJ2-7; 11 bases are a match to TRBD1. The CDR3 contains 14 residues. Per the germline V gene, CDR1 is SGHVS and CDR2 is FQNEAQ. V lost 5 bases and J lost 3; bases outside the gene matches: 3. The CDR3 DNA reads as TGTGCCAGCAGCCGGGGACAGGGGGGCTACGAGCAGTACTTC. Translated: CASSRGQGGYEQYF. Full variable domain (outside the CDR3, taken from reference TRBV7-8 and TRBJ2-7): GAGVSQSPRYKVAKRGQDVALRCDPISGHVSLFWYQQALGQGPEFLTYFQNEAQLDKSGLPSDRFFAERPEGSVSTLKIQRTQQEDSAVYLCASSRGQGGYEQYFGPGTRLTVT.

The V and J genes are TRBV19 and TRBJ2-7; 8 bases match TRBD1. Trimming at V came to 5 bases and at J to 2 bases, leaving 5 bases not matched to a gene. The CDR3 extends over 14 amino acids. Germline V lookup: CDR1 LNHDA, CDR2 SQIVND (reference sequence). CDR3 sequence: CASSGRGLTYEQYF. DNA of the CDR3: TGTGCCAGTAGTGGCAGGGGGCTAACCTACGAGCAGTACTTC. Together with reference TRBV19 and TRBJ2-7, the CDR3 gives the full variable domain: DGGITQSPKYLFRKEGQNVTLSCEQNLNHDAMYWYRQDPGQGLRLIYYSQIVNDFQKGDIAEGYSVSREKKESFPLTVTSAQKNPTAFYLCASSGRGLTYEQYFGPGTRLTVT.

The chain employs TRBV28 and TRBJ2-1; D assignment may be TRBD1 or TRBD2 (5 bases each). V lost 7 bases to trimming and J lost 6 bases, with 13 bases between them. This CDR3 comprises 13 residues. Per germline, CDR1 MDHEN and CDR2 SYDVKM. As DNA, the CDR3 is TGTGCCAGCATATTTGGTGGGGGCAATGAGCAGTTCTTC. It yields the protein CASIFGGGNEQFF.

The chain joins TRBV11-1 to TRBJ2-1; D could derive from TRBD1 or TRBD2 (5 bases each). Germline V gene lookup returns CDR1 SGHAT and CDR2 FQDESV (reference sequence). This CDR3 spans 13 amino acids. V lost 1 base and J 9 bases, leaving 10 bases between the germline ends. CDR3 region: CASSLVGAGEQFF. CDR3 sequence (DNA): TGTGCCAGCAGCTTAGTCGGGGCCGGTGAGCAGTTCTTC.

The chain carries TRBV5-8 and TRBJ1-4; TRBD1 aligns across 7 bases. The germline gives CDR1 SGHTS, CDR2 YDEGEE. V dropped 4 bases and J dropped 8; count of bases not matched to a gene: 5. The CDR3 sequence is 13 residues long. In nucleotides, the CDR3 is TGTGCCAGCAGCACCCAGGGGGAAGAAAAACTGTTTTTT. Encoded protein: CASSTQGEEKLFF.

CDR3 nucleotides: TGTGCCAGTAGGGGGAACACTGAAGCTTTCTTT. It is translated as CASRGNTEAFF. V usage is TRBV19 and J usage is TRBJ1-1, with unresolved D. Germline CDR1 and CDR2: LNHDA and SQIVND (reference sequence). The germline V and J ends were trimmed by 6 bases and 1 base, with 3 bases remaining between them. The CDR3 is made up of 11 amino acids.

The chain is built from TRBV2 and TRBJ1-5, with 7 positions matching TRBD1. V lost 4 bases and J lost 6; bases outside the gene matches: 9. Per the germline V gene, CDR1 is SNHLY and CDR2 is FYNNEI. CDR3 size: 15 residues. The CDR3: CASSVGRGGPQPQHF. Here the CDR3 DNA reads TGTGCCAGCAGTGTGGGTCGAGGGGGCCCTCAGCCCCAGCATTTT.

The chain links TRBV30 to TRBJ1-2, with 10 bases lining up with TRBD1. V lost 3 bases, J lost 7 bases, and 5 bases stayed unmatched. The germline V gene encodes CDR1 GTSNPN and CDR2 SVGIG (reference sequence). CDR3 length equals 13 residues. CDR3 residues: CAWSAGTGVGYTF. In DNA, the CDR3 is TGTGCCTGGAGCGCCGGGACAGGGGTTGGCTACACCTTC.

The chain recombines TRBV28 with TRBJ2-5; 9 bases line up with TRBD1. The CDR3 loop spans 13 amino acids. V lost 5 bases and J lost 5; bases outside the gene matches: 3. Per germline, CDR1 MDHEN and CDR2 SYDVKM. The CDR3 DNA is TGTGCCAGCAGTCACAGGGGGCGGGAGACCCAGTACTTC. It yields the protein CASSHRGRETQYF. Full variable domain (rest looked up from reference TRBV28 and TRBJ2-5): DVKVTQSSRYLVKRTGEKVFLECVQDMDHENMFWYRQDPGLGLRLIYFSYDVKMKEKGDIPEGYSVSREKKERFSLILESASTNQTSMYLCASSHRGRETQYFGPGTRLLVL.

A word on this clone: The junction does not match germline at one end; this may be a read error. The same CDR3 arises from other DNA sequences in this sample as well. V and J are TRBV30 and TRBJ2-3; TRBD2 matches at 8 bases. CDR1 is GTSNPN, CDR2 SVGIG, per germline (reference sequence). The CDR3 contains 14 residues. CDR3 residues: CAWSNGRVADTQYF. For the CDR3, the DNA is TGTGCTTGGAGTAACGGGAGGGTGGCAGATACGCAGTATTTT.

This chain links TRBV19 with TRBJ1-5; 10 bases agree with TRBD1. The CDR3 covers 15 residues. Germline CDR1 LNHDA, CDR2 SQIVND (reference sequence). With 3 bases clipped from V and 4 bases from J, the junction kept 3 bases outside the gene matches. CDR3 DNA sequence: TGTGCCAGTAGTATTGACAGGGGGCTTAATCAGCCCCAGCATTTT. It encodes CASSIDRGLNQPQHF.

The chain combines TRBV30 with TRBJ1-6, with 9 positions matching TRBD1. Germline V gives CDR1 GTSNPN, CDR2 SVGIG (reference sequence). The J segment lost 7 bases and the V segment lost 3 bases, leaving 1 base of the junction unmatched. The CDR3 contains 13 residues. The CDR3 nucleotides are TGTGCCTGGAGGGGGACAGGGAATTCACCCCTCCACTTT. This codes for CAWRGTGNSPLHF.

A word on this clone: The same CDR3 arises from other DNA sequences in this sample as well. This chain joins TRBV29-1 and TRBJ2-5, with no clear D. The ends were cut back, 4 bases at V and 1 base at J, with 7 bases in the middle. The germline V gene has CDR1 SQVTM and CDR2 ANQGSEA. The CDR3 covers 12 residues. The CDR3 DNA reads TGCAGCGTTGCCTTTCTCCAAGAGACCCAGTACTTC. Its protein product is CSVAFLQETQYF.

On this clone itself: The same CDR3 arises from other DNA sequences in this sample as well. The V gene is TRBV6-5, the J gene TRBJ2-5; the match to TRBD1 covers 8 bases. The V gene's germline CDR1 is MNHEY and CDR2 SVGAGI. V was clipped by 5 bases and J by 2 bases; unmatched bases: 4. This CDR3 spans 14 amino acids. Written as DNA, the CDR3 is TGTGCCAGCAGTCTCCGGGACAGGCAAGAGACCCAGTACTTC. Its translation: CASSLRDRQETQYF.

The V and J genes are TRBV4-2 and TRBJ2-1; 8 nucleotides align to TRBD2. CDR1 LGHNA and CDR2 YNFKEQ come from the germline V gene. This CDR3 spans 17 amino acids. The J segment lost 4 bases and the V segment lost 3 bases, leaving 11 bases of the junction unmatched. This CDR3 is CASSHRPREVPYNEQFF. The CDR3 region has the DNA TGTGCCAGCAGCCACCGCCCGCGGGAGGTCCCTTACAATGAGCAGTTCTTC.

The J gene is TRBJ2-3, the V gene TRBV5-1; D tentatively fits TRBD1 or TRBD2 (5 bases each). Trimming stripped 0 bases from V and 5 bases from J, with 13 bases between. The germline CDR1 and CDR2 sequences are SGHRS and YFSETQ. The CDR3 sequence is 15 residues long. The DNA of the CDR3 is TGCGCCAGCAGCTTGGAGGACGTGAGGGGAGATACGCAGTATTTT. Its protein is CASSLEDVRGDTQYF.

This chain joins TRBV10-3 and TRBJ2-7; D remains ambiguous. Deletions cut 2 bases from V and 3 bases from J, with 2 bases between. CDR3 length: 11 residues. Germline-derived CDR1 and CDR2 are ENHRY and SYGVKD. The CDR3 nucleotides read TGTGCCATCAGTGAGCACTACGAGCAGTACTTC. This encodes CAISEHYEQYF.

This chain connects TRBV30 to TRBJ2-7; 11 positions agree with TRBD1. The CDR3 has 16 residues. V shed 1 base, J shed 6 bases, and the junction held 11 bases outside the gene matches. Germline CDR1 reads GTSNPN; CDR2 reads SVGIG (reference sequence). The CDR3 DNA follows: TGTGCCTGGAGTGACCCATCCGGGACAGGGGGGGTCGAGCAGTACTTC. Residues: CAWSDPSGTGGVEQYF.

J is TRBJ2-2 and V is TRBV11-3; TRBD1 might be the D (6 bases). CDR3 length equals 15 residues. V dropped 5 bases and J dropped 0 bases, with 10 bases sitting between them. CDR1 and CDR2 from the germline V gene are SGHNT and YENEEA. Written as DNA, the CDR3 is TGTGCCAGCAGCCCCCACAGGGCGAACACCGGGGAGCTGTTTTTT. Protein product: CASSPHRANTGELFF.

The V call is TRBV30, the J call TRBJ2-2; TRBD2 is a possible D gene (5 bases). Germline CDR1 GTSNPN, CDR2 SVGIG (reference sequence). Trimming left V 3 bases short and J 12 bases short, with 11 bases between. This CDR3 has 11 amino acids. CDR3: CAWSTETKLFF. The DNA for the CDR3 is TGTGCCTGGAGCACGGAGACTAAGCTGTTTTTT. The full variable domain, with the rest looked up from reference TRBV30 and TRBJ2-2, is SQTIHQWPATLVQPVGSPLSLECTVEGTSNPNLYWYRQAAGRGLQLLFYSVGIGQISSEVPQNLSASRPQDRQFILSSKKLLLSDSGFYLCAWSTETKLFFGEGSRLTVL.